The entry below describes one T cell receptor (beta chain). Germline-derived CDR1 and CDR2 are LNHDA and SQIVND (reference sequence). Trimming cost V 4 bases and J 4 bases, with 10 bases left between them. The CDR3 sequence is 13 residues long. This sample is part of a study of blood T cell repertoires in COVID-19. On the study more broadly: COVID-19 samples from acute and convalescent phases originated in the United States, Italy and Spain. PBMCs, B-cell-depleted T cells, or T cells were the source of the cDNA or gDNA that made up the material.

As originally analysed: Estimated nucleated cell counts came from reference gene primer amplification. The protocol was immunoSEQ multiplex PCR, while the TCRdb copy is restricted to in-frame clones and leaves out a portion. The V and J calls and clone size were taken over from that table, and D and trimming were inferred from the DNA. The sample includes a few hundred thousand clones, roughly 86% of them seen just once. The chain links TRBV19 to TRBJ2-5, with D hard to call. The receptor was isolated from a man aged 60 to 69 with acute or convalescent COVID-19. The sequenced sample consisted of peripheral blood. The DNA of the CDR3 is TGTGCCAGTAGTAAAGATTGGAGAGAGACCCAGTACTTC. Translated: CASSKDWRETQYF.